This T cell receptor beta chain was identified in a study of tumor-infiltrating lymphocytes in localized non-small cell lung cancer listed by TCRdb under 2021. Turning to the overall study: Patients whose samples were collected after neoadjuvant chemotherapy, as well as both smokers and never-smokers and several histologies, were included in the cohort. A total of 45 to 65 patients were included in the paired tumor versus uninvolved lung comparison of immunoSEQ T-cell fraction. Resected tumor tissue and uninvolved lung tissue described as non-adjacent to the tumor were contributed by each patient, with both tissues obtained from the same patient. Alongside flow cytometry, multiplex immunofluorescence, RNA-seq, exome sequencing and proteomics, TCR sequencing was applied to the same patients as one of several integrated assays. In total, the ICON cohort consisted of over a hundred surgical patients with localized non-small cell lung cancer who had their tumors resected.

The germline V gene gives CDR1 as MDHEN and CDR2 as SYDVKM. V sheds 1 base and J sheds 0 bases, leaving 10 bases between their ends. The CDR3, from cysteine to phenylalanine, totals 15 residues. The entry retains the CDR3 DNA only, 45 bases that are in frame from base 1. The T-cell fraction in tumor and uninvolved lung tissue was provided by TCR sequencing with the immunoSEQ assay. Under the source paper's analysis protocol: To analyze survival, patients were divided into a high T-cell fraction group (upper tertile) and a low T-cell fraction group (lower two tertiles), and the two groups were compared using a log-rank test. A signed-rank test was used to test differences in T-cell fraction between paired tumor and uninvolved lung samples. The table was pulled from immuneACCESS by TCRdb, which kept in-frame rearrangements only. Such tables lose some clones; where checked, under half of the loss comes from unresolved V genes, and the rest has no known cause. D and trimming come from the DNA, and the V and J calls and clone size come from that table. The sample table holds under 20,000 clones, of which over 55% were seen once. 6.5% of the sample is taken by the ten largest.

Study-wide findings and limitations: Because different assays used different pieces of the same tissue, technical variation could not be distinguished from intratumor heterogeneity. Consistent with immunofluorescence CD3 counts, TCRbeta sequencing supported greater T cell infiltration in tumors than in uninvolved lung tissue. Assay coverage varied across patients depending on available tissue quantity, so only a subset of the cohort had TCR sequencing. TCR-derived T-cell fraction did not differ between the flow cytometry-defined immunotypes IM1 (good prognosis) and IM2 (poor prognosis). Recurrence-free survival showed no association with tumor T-cell fraction from TCR sequencing (p = 0.61).

Enrollment in ICON was initiated in April 2016, and the last patient was enrolled in late 2018. Fresh tumor and matched uninvolved tissue for in-depth immune analyses, including TCR sequencing, were collected from a subcohort of around 80 patients. No cell sorting was done, and TCR sequencing was instead run on DNA isolated from bulk tissue. Points on this clone: Its antigen specificity is not known. Base-call qualities are not available, and no considerably larger clone is one nucleotide away.

The receptor comes from a human donor with non-small cell lung cancer. The sequencing sample was made of lung tumor tissue. Recombination linked TRBV28 to TRBJ2-7, with the D gene not clear enough to name. The DNA is TGTGCCAGCAGTTTATATGGTAGCAGCTCCTACGAGCAGTACTTC. Its protein is CASSLYGSSSYEQYF. Extended through the reference TRBV28 and TRBJ2-7 proteins, this CDR3 yields the full variable domain: DVKVTQSSRYLVKRTGEKVFLECVQDMDHENMFWYRQDPGLGLRLIYFSYDVKMKEKGDIPEGYSVSREKKERFSLILESASTNQTSMYLCASSLYGSSSYEQYFGPGTRLTVT.